This T cell receptor beta chain is from a study of CD4 T cells in relation to SARS-CoV-2 and coronaviruses (dated by TCRdb to the early 2020s). Study-wide context: The ViraFEST assay cultured PBMCs with antigen for roughly 11 days, then sequenced TCR beta CDR3s to find antigen-specific clonal expansions. An HIV-1 Nef peptide pool or a no-peptide culture served as the negative reference condition. The study assessed, at the TCR clonotype level, memory CD4+ T cell crossreactivity between SARS-CoV-2 and common cold coronavirus spike proteins. The Adaptive Biotechnologies TCR-sequencing kit was used for samples from a few pre-COVID donors and for the naive versus memory experiments, whereas the other data were Illumina-based. Using patient-derived lymphoblastoid cell lines, the shared crossreactive spike epitopes were mapped to their HLA restriction. For other donors in the study, expansion assays were sequenced with a different, Illumina-based TCR-beta assay.

This clone appeared a few times. The clone's antigen remains unknown. Mismatch with germline at one junction end may stem from a read error. CDR1 is given as SQVTM and CDR2 as ANQGSEA, both from the germline V gene. The CDR3 contains 13 residues, cysteine and phenylalanine counted. Only the CDR3 region is kept as DNA, spanning 39 bases read in frame from base 1. The paper's findings and limits, for the study overall: The study was limited by small numbers of patients and tested TCRs. Since the crossreactivity analysis centred on spike protein, crossreactivity against other viral proteins was not assessed. Compared with monoreactive clones, crossreactive clones had significantly weaker SARS-CoV-2-driven expansion, a result consistent with antigenic imprinting. Memory CD4+ clonotypes crossrecognizing SARS-CoV-2 and at least one common cold coronavirus spike were found in about 61% of donors. Because no donor provided both pre-pandemic and post-infection samples, tracing the source of pre-existing responses was limited.

Library construction relied on the immunoSEQ multiplex PCR assay. From the authors' description of their analysis: During preprocessing, nonproductive sequences were removed, along with CDR3s that did not begin with C, did not end with F or W, or were shorter than 7 amino acids. The MANAFEST web app was used to call antigen-specific clonotypes on the basis of expansion compared with the reference and with other culture wells. A clone was considered positive if significant expansion relative to the reference culture was observed in 2 of 3 replicate wells at an FDR below 0.05. For a clone to be considered positive, significant expansion relative to all other tandem wells and an odds ratio above 5 were also required. CDR3 homology was quantified as pairwise Levenshtein distance, calculated with the stringdist R package after three terminal residues were trimmed from each end. TCRdb holds this immuneACCESS table with in-frame rearrangements only. Some clones are missing; in checked studies, unresolved V genes explain under half, and the rest has no known cause. D and trimming come from the DNA, and the V and J calls and clone size come from that table. The table for this sample lists tens of thousands of clones; approximately 79% of them were counted only once. 9% to 15% of the sample is in the top ten clones.

CD4+ T cells from unexposed donors were collected before the COVID-19 pandemic (2011-2018). Following 10 days of culture, the EasySep CD4+ T cell isolation kit was used to isolate CD4+ T cells. As cell number allowed, CD4+ T cells from unexposed donors were tested for reactivity to SARS-CoV-2 S and N and to four common cold coronavirus spike pools. Each well received a few million PBMCs, cultured in IMDM supplemented with approximately 4.5% human AB serum and roughly 10 IU/ml IL-2. Half of the culture medium was replaced with fresh IL-2-containing medium on days 3 and 7. In general, triplicate replicate wells were used for every peptide culture condition. The leukapheresis product for the unexposed donors was obtained through commercial purchase. PBMCs were isolated from leukapheresis product or whole blood by Ficoll-Paque PLUS gradient centrifugation. PBMCs were either cryopreserved at -140 degrees C or used fresh in the expansion assay. The QIAamp Micro DNA Kit was used to extract genomic DNA from the CD4+ T cells.

The V and J genes are TRBV29-1 and TRBJ2-7, with TRBD1 identical over 7 junction bases. The source is a human donor in good health. The sequenced sample was CD4+ T cells from PBMCs, cultured in vitro. In nucleotides, the sequence is TGCAGCGTCCGACAGGGTACGTCCTCCGAGCAGTACTTC. It codes for CSVRQGTSSEQYF.